What follows are 32 T cell receptor beta chains derived from one specimen sequenced in a study of blood T cell repertoires in COVID-19. The data were produced by immunoSEQ multiplex PCR, yet TCRdb's version contains in-frame clones alone and is incomplete. The table includes 35,000 to 45,000 clones, roughly nine tenths detected once. Material for sequencing was peripheral blood. Receptor source: a man in his forties or fifties with active COVID-19.

The chain recombines TRBV24-1 with TRBJ2-2; 10 bases map to TRBD1. Germline V gene sequence: CDR1 KGHDR, CDR2 SFDVKD. This CDR3 is 17 amino acids long. The trim removed 3 bases at V and 4 bases at J, leaving 7 bases unmatched. CDR3 bases: TGTGCCACCAGTGATCCGGACAGGGGGAGGTTCACCGGGGAGCTGTTTTTT. Translating it yields CATSDPDRGRFTGELFF.

The genes are TRBV27 and TRBJ2-1; D gene unclear. This CDR3 spans 14 amino acids. CDR1 MNHEY and CDR2 SMNVEV come from the germline V gene (reference sequence). The ends were cut back, 2 bases at V and 3 bases at J, with 8 bases in the middle. The CDR3 protein is CASSLGGNYNEQFF. The CDR3, as DNA: TGTGCCAGCAGTTTAGGCGGAAACTACAATGAGCAGTTCTTC.

The rearrangement uses TRBV7-3 and TRBJ2-1, with 10 bases that match TRBD2. Losses at the gene ends were 2 bases for V and 6 bases for J; bases not matched to a gene: 7. The CDR3 extends over 16 amino acids. Germline V CDR1 and CDR2: SGHTA, FQGTGA. CDR3 loop: CASSLSRTSGFNEQFF. CDR3 bases: TGTGCCAGCAGCTTATCTCGGACTAGCGGATTCAATGAGCAGTTCTTC.

The J gene is TRBJ2-5, the V gene TRBV5-1; 8 nucleotides line up with TRBD2. CDR1 and CDR2 (germline): SGHRS, YFSETQ. V lost 4 bases to trimming and J lost 1 base; unmatched junction nucleotides: 15. This CDR3 is built from 18 residues. This CDR3 is CASSAGGATGVGQETQYF. The CDR3 DNA reads TGCGCCAGCAGCGCGGGGGGAGCGACAGGCGTCGGCCAAGAGACCCAGTACTTC.

J is TRBJ2-1 and V is TRBV6-5; TRBD2 agrees at 7 bases. This CDR3 has 14 amino acids. V lost 10 bases to trimming and J lost 7 bases; unmatched junction nucleotides: 13. CDR1 and CDR2 (germline): MNHEY, SVGAGI. The CDR3 nucleotides read TGTGCCATCGAAGACGGAGTGCGGGGGAATGAGCAGTTCTTC. Its protein product is CAIEDGVRGNEQFF.

V and J are TRBV4-1 and TRBJ2-1; maybe TRBD1 (5 bases). This CDR3 is 16 amino acids long. The V end lost 0 bases, the J end lost 1 base, and 10 bases lay between the germline ends. CDR1 and CDR2 from the germline V gene are MGHRA and YSYEKL. The CDR3 DNA follows: TGCGCCAGCAGCCAAGACGTCAGGGTTTCCTACAATGAGCAGTTCTTC. This sequence encodes CASSQDVRVSYNEQFF.

The genes are TRBV7-2 and TRBJ1-2, with D tentatively TRBD1 (6 bases). Germline assignment: CDR1 SGHTA and CDR2 FQGNSA. Trimming took 5 bases from V and 7 from J, leaving 20 bases between them. The CDR3 is 15 amino acids. CDR3 in amino acids: CASSLPGQSWSGYTF. Written as DNA, the CDR3 is TGTGCCAGCAGCCTCCCGGGACAAAGCTGGTCTGGCTACACCTTC. Drawing the rest from reference TRBV7-2 and TRBJ1-2, the complete variable domain is GAGVSQSPSNKVTEKGKDVELRCDPISGHTALYWYRQSLGQGLEFLIYFQGNSAPDKSGLPSDRFSAERTGGSVSTLTIQRTQQEDSAVYLCASSLPGQSWSGYTFGSGTRLTVV.

The rearrangement uses TRBV11-2 and TRBJ2-5; unclear D gene. Trimming removed 5 bases from V and 2 bases from J, with 12 bases in between. The CDR3 has 14 amino acids. The germline V gene has CDR1 SGHAT and CDR2 FQNNGV. Here the CDR3 reads CASSSRVLQETQYF. CDR3 nucleotides: TGTGCCAGCAGCAGTAGAGTACTACAAGAGACCCAGTACTTC.

This clone was counted a few times. This chain links TRBV6-1 with TRBJ2-2; TRBD1 aligns across 9 bases. With V trimmed by 4 bases and J by 3 bases, 6 bases remained unmatched. The CDR3 is made up of 16 amino acids. Germline V gives CDR1 MNHNS, CDR2 SASEGT. As DNA, the CDR3 is TGTGCCAGCAGTGCGCCGGGACAGGGTGACACCGGGGAGCTGTTTTTT. It translates to CASSAPGQGDTGELFF.

The chain recombines TRBV3-1 (or the pseudogene TRBV3-2) with TRBJ1-2, with 9 bases identical to TRBD1. Losses at the gene ends were 3 bases for V and 2 bases for J; bases not matched to a gene: 7. CDR1 and CDR2 (germline): LGHDT, YNNKEL (reference sequence). This CDR3 has 16 amino acids. CDR3 coding DNA: TGTGCCAGCAGCCAGCACCGGGACAGGGCAAACTATGGCTACACCTTC. Translation: CASSQHRDRANYGYTF.

The chain couples TRBV3-1 (or the pseudogene TRBV3-2) to TRBJ1-6; 10 positions match TRBD1. J lost 6 bases, V lost 4 bases, and 3 bases had no gene match. Germline assignment: CDR1 LGHDT and CDR2 YNNKEL (reference sequence). The CDR3 contains 15 residues. The CDR3 region has the DNA TGTGCCAGCAGCCTCAGGGACAGGGGTAATTCACCCCTCCACTTT. It yields the protein CASSLRDRGNSPLHF.

This chain connects TRBV11-2 to TRBJ2-1; tentative D call: TRBD2 (7 bases). There are 15 residues in the CDR3. Trimming pared 3 bases from V and 0 bases from J, leaving 9 bases between. The germline V gene has CDR1 SGHAT and CDR2 FQNNGV. The CDR3 loop reads CASSLRGPSYNEQFF. The CDR3 DNA reads TGTGCCAGCAGCTTGCGGGGGCCCTCCTACAATGAGCAGTTCTTC.

The V and J genes are TRBV29-1 and TRBJ2-1; D possibly corresponds to TRBD2 (6 bases). The CDR3 has 11 residues. Trimming pared 7 bases from V and 9 bases from J, leaving 13 bases between. The germline CDR1 and CDR2 sequences are SQVTM and ANQGSEA. CDR3: CSAARDFEQFF. In nucleotides, the CDR3 is TGCAGCGCTGCCCGGGACTTTGAGCAGTTCTTC.

The rearrangement uses TRBV7-9 and TRBJ1-1, with D possibly matching TRBD1 (5 bases). The CDR3 runs to 15 residues. Germline CDR1 and CDR2: SEHNR and FQNEAQ (reference sequence). V was pared by 4 bases and J by 4 bases, with 16 bases between. CDR3 amino acids: CASSSGVTGGTEAFF. In DNA, the CDR3 is TGTGCCAGCAGCTCAGGCGTCACCGGGGGCACTGAAGCTTTCTTT. Full variable domain (rest looked up from reference TRBV7-9 and TRBJ1-1): DTGVSQNPRHKITKRGQNVTFRCDPISEHNRLYWYRQTLGQGPEFLTYFQNEAQLEKSRLLSDRFSAERPKGSFSTLEIQRTEQGDSAMYLCASSSGVTGGTEAFFGQGTRLTVV.

The chain has TRBV5-1 and TRBJ2-7; weak D call: TRBD2 (6 bases). The V end was cut by 0 bases, the J end by 6 bases, with 16 bases between. The CDR3 covers 15 residues. Germline CDR1 is SGHRS and CDR2 is YFSETQ. CDR3 in DNA: TGCGCCAGCAGCTTGGTGCGGTCTGGGGGAGGCGAGCAGTACTTC. This encodes CASSLVRSGGGEQYF. The full variable domain, rest sourced from reference TRBV5-1 and TRBJ2-7, is KAGVTQTPRYLIKTRGQQVTLSCSPISGHRSVSWYQQTPGQGLQFLFEYFSETQRNKGNFPGRFSGRQFSNSRSEMNVSTLELGDSALYLCASSLVRSGGGEQYFGPGTRLTVT.

This rearrangement joins TRBV27 to TRBJ2-1; 9 bases are a match to TRBD2. The germline V gene encodes CDR1 MNHEY and CDR2 SMNVEV (reference sequence). The CDR3 totals 16 residues. Trimming cost V 6 bases and J 4 bases; bases outside gene matches: 10. This CDR3 is CASSSTSGANYNEQFF. For the CDR3, the DNA is TGTGCCAGCAGCTCGACTAGCGGAGCCAATTACAATGAGCAGTTCTTC.

The chain employs TRBV5-8 and TRBJ2-7; D perhaps matches TRBD2 (6 bases). Germline V gene data show CDR1 as SGHTS and CDR2 as YDEGEE. The CDR3 consists of 14 residues. The V end was cut by 4 bases, the J end by 7 bases, with 18 bases between. The CDR3 DNA reads as TGTGCCAGCAGCCATGTCGTAACGGCGGGGGAGCAGTACTTC. Translation: CASSHVVTAGEQYF. The full variable domain, rest sourced from reference TRBV5-8 and TRBJ2-7, is EAGVTQSPTHLIKTRGQQATLRCSPISGHTSVYWYQQALGLGLQFLLWYDEGEERNRGNFPPRFSGRQFPNYSSELNVNALELEDSALYLCASSHVVTAGEQYFGPGTRLTVT.

This chain connects TRBV6-5 to TRBJ1-4; D may be TRBD1 (5 bases). V was clipped by 4 bases and J by 8 bases, with 14 bases between them. This CDR3 spans 14 amino acids. Per the germline V gene, CDR1 is MNHEY and CDR2 is SVGAGI. CDR3 sequence (DNA): TGTGCCAGCAGTTCCGGAGGGGTGGGAGAAAAACTGTTTTTT. It specifies CASSSGGVGEKLFF.

The chain has TRBV5-1 and TRBJ2-7, with D uncertain. Germline CDR1 reads SGHRS; CDR2 reads YFSETQ. Between the trimmed V and J ends, which lost 3 bases and 6 bases, there was a span of 16 bases. The CDR3 contains 14 residues. CDR3: CASSSGGEVREQYF. Here the CDR3 DNA reads TGCGCCAGCAGCTCTGGCGGAGAAGTCCGCGAGCAGTACTTC.

The V gene is TRBV5-1, the J gene TRBJ2-1; 7 bases fit TRBD2. The CDR3 is made up of 15 amino acids. CDR1 and CDR2 (germline): SGHRS, YFSETQ. The J segment lost 7 bases and the V segment lost 0 bases, leaving 7 bases of the junction unmatched. CDR3 amino acids: CASSLEGGSINEQFF. The CDR3 DNA reads TGCGCCAGCAGCTTGGAGGGCGGGAGCATTAATGAGCAGTTCTTC.

This clone was counted a single time. This chain connects TRBV3-1 (or the pseudogene TRBV3-2) to TRBJ1-1; D is perhaps TRBD1 (6 bases). CDR1 is LGHDT, CDR2 YNNKEL, per germline (reference sequence). The CDR3 spans 13 residues. V was cut by 3 bases and J by 1 base, with 6 bases left in between. Written as DNA, the CDR3 is TGTGCCAGCAGCCACAGGGGGAACACTGAAGCTTTCTTT. Translated, it gives CASSHRGNTEAFF.

This chain uses TRBV23-1 with TRBJ2-7; TRBD1 agrees at 10 bases. TRBV23-1 is recorded as an ORF, its role being uncertain. V lost 10 bases, J lost 4 bases, and 7 bases stayed unmatched. This CDR3 spans 13 amino acids. In DNA, the CDR3 is TGCGCCACCGACGACAGGGGGCCGTACGAGCAGTACTTC. Translating gives CATDDRGPYEQYF.

The chain uses TRBV10-3 and TRBJ2-5; TRBD2 matches at 9 bases. This CDR3 is 15 amino acids long. Germline values: CDR1 ENHRY, CDR2 SYGVKD. Trimming removed 6 bases from V and 1 base from J; junction bases left unmatched: 6. CDR3 sequence: CAISLTSGPQETQYF. CDR3 coding DNA: TGTGCCATCAGCTTGACTAGCGGCCCCCAAGAGACCCAGTACTTC.

V usage is TRBV10-1 and J usage is TRBJ2-1, with TRBD2 matching 8 bases. CDR3 length: 15 residues. Germline V gene data show CDR1 as WNHNN and CDR2 as SYGVQD (reference sequence). V lost 2 bases to trimming and J lost 3 bases; unmatched junction nucleotides: 3. For the CDR3, the DNA is TGCGCCAGCAGTGAGGCGGGAGGACTCTACAATGAGCAGTTCTTC. Its translation: CASSEAGGLYNEQFF.

The rearrangement links TRBV12-5 to TRBJ2-1; TRBD2 agrees at 13 bases. This CDR3 spans 15 amino acids. V lost 5 bases to trimming and J lost 8 bases; unmatched junction nucleotides: 6. CDR1 LGHNT and CDR2 FRNRAP come from the germline V gene. The CDR3 here is CASGPGLAGDDEQFF. CDR3 nucleotide sequence: TGTGCTAGTGGTCCTGGACTAGCGGGAGATGATGAGCAGTTCTTC.

This clone appeared a single time. The rearrangement uses TRBV19 and TRBJ2-4; TRBD1 matches at 7 bases. Germline V CDR1 and CDR2: LNHDA, SQIVND (reference sequence). Trimming at V came to 4 bases and at J to 16 bases, leaving 10 bases not matched to a gene. The length of the CDR3 is 12 residues. CDR3 amino acids: CASSTRQGHYYF. CDR3 coding DNA: TGTGCCAGTAGTACCCGACAGGGCCATTACTACTTC.

CDR3 amino acids: CASTIQGRNQPQHF. The CDR3 coding sequence is TGTGCCAGTACCATACAGGGAAGGAATCAGCCCCAGCATTTT. The chain links TRBV19 to TRBJ1-5; tentatively, D is TRBD1 (6 bases). Germline V gene sequence: CDR1 LNHDA, CDR2 SQIVND (reference sequence). Trimming pared 7 bases from V and 4 bases from J, leaving 14 bases between. This CDR3 is built from 14 residues.

The CDR3 nucleotides read TGTGCCAGCAGTCCCAGAGATACGCAGTATTTT. Its protein product is CASSPRDTQYF. The chain employs TRBV28 and TRBJ2-3; no clear D gene. The CDR3 covers 11 residues. V dropped 5 bases and J dropped 5 bases, with 5 bases sitting between them. The germline gives CDR1 MDHEN, CDR2 SYDVKM.

This sequence joins TRBV6-6 and TRBJ2-5; TRBD2 is a possible D gene (5 bases). Between the trimmed V and J ends, which lost 0 bases and 1 base, there was a span of 9 bases. CDR3 length: 15 amino acids. Germline V CDR1 and CDR2: MNHNY, SVGAGI (reference sequence). CDR3 sequence: CASSYSREFQETQYF. In DNA, the CDR3 is TGTGCCAGCAGTTACTCTAGGGAGTTCCAAGAGACCCAGTACTTC.

The CDR3: CASSQPTHRDNEQFF. In nucleotides, the CDR3 is TGCGCCAGCAGCCAACCGACACACAGGGACAATGAGCAGTTCTTC. The V and J genes are TRBV4-1 and TRBJ2-1; the D gene is possibly TRBD1 (6 bases). Germline CDR1 and CDR2: MGHRA and YSYEKL. This CDR3 spans 15 amino acids. V gave up 2 bases and J gave up 5 bases, with 13 bases separating them.

CDR3 amino acids: CASSLKGSILQETQYF. CDR3 bases: TGTGCCAGCAGCTTAAAGGGGTCAATACTTCAAGAGACCCAGTACTTC. The chain uses TRBV11-2 and TRBJ2-5; maybe TRBD1 (5 bases). The germline gives CDR1 SGHAT, CDR2 FQNNGV. The germline V and J ends were trimmed by 2 bases and 2 bases, with 15 bases remaining between them. The CDR3 extends over 16 amino acids.

The V gene is TRBV6-5, the J gene TRBJ1-5, with 7 bases that match TRBD1. Losses at the gene ends were 7 bases for V and 2 bases for J; bases not matched to a gene: 5. In germline, CDR1 is MNHEY, CDR2 SVGAGI. CDR3 length: 14 amino acids. The CDR3 DNA is TGTGCCAGCAATAACAGGGGTGGCAATCAGCCCCAGCATTTT. Translation gives CASNNRGGNQPQHF.